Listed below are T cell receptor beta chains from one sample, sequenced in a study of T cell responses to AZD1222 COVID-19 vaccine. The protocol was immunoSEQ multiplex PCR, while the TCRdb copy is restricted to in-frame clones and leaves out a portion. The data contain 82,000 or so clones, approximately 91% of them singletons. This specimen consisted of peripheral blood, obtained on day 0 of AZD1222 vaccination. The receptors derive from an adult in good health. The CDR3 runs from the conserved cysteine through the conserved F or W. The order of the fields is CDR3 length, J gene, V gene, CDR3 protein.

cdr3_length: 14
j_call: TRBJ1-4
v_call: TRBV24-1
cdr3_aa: CATSDPGPNEKLFF

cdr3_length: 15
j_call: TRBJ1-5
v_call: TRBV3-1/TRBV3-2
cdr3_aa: CASSRDSHSNQPQHF

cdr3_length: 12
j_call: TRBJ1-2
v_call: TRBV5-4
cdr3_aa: CASSLVGSSIFF

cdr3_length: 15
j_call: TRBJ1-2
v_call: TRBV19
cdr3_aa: CASRRTAPTNYGYTF

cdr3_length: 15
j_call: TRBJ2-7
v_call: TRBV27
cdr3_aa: CASSYQGQSGYEQYF

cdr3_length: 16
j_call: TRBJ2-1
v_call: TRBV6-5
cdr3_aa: CASSYSRGEEYNEQFF

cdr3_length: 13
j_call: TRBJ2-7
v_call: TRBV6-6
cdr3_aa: CASSYRTGWEQYF

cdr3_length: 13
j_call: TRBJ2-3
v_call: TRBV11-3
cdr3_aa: CASSLFQADTQYF

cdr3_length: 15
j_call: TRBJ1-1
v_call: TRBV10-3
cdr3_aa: CATGGKAGLNTEAFF

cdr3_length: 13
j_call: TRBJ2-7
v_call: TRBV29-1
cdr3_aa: CSVGRTGNYEQYF

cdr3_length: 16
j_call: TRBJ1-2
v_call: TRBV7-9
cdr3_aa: CASSLDRGPSNYGYTF

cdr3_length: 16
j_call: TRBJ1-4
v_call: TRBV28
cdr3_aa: CASKNNHEGGYEKLFF

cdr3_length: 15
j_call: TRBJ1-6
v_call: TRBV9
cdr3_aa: CASSVAGDGNSPLHF

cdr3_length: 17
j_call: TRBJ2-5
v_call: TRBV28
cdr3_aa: CASSTQAWTSGQETQYF

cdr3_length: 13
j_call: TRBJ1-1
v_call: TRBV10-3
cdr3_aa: CASTGDLNTEAFF

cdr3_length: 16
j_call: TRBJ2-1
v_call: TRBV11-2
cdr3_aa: CASSPRLAGNYNEQFF

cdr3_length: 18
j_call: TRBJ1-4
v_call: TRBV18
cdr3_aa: CASSPRPAWVETNEKLFF

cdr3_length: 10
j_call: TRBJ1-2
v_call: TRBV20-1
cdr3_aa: CSANIYGYTF

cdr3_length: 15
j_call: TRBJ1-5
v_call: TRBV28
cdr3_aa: CASSLERNSNQPQHF

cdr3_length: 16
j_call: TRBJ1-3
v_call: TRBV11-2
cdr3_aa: CASSQIRVSSGNTIYF

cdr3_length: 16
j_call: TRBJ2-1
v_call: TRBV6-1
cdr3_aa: CASSEWGGSSYNEQFF

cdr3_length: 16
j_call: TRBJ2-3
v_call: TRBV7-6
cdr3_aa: CASSGKTGGKTDTQYF

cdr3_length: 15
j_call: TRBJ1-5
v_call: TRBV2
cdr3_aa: CASTPVGGGNQPQHF

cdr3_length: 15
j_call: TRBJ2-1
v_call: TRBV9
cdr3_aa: CASSATGFQGNEQFF

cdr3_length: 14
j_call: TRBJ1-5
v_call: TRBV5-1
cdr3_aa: CAKFRVLSNQPQHF

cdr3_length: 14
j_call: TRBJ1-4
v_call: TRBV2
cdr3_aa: CASRTTGKGEKLFF

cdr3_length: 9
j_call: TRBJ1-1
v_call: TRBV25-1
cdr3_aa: CANPRKAFF

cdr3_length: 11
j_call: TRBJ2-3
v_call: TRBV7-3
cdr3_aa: CASSLGTTQYF

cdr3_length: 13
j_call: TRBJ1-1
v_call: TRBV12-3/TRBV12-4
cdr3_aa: CASSSDSNTEAFF

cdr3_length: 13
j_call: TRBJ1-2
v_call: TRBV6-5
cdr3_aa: CASSPESSYGYTF

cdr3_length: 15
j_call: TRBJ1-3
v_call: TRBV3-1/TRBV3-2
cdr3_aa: CASSPGQISGNTIYF

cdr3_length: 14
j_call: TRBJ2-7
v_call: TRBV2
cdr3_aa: CASRAGVSSYEQYF

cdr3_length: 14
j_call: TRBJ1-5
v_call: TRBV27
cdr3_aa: CASRSGGRSAGLNF

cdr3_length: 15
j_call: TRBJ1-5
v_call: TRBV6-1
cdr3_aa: CASSEALGGSQPQHF

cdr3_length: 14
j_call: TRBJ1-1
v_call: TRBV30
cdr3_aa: CAWGRGTAGTEAFF